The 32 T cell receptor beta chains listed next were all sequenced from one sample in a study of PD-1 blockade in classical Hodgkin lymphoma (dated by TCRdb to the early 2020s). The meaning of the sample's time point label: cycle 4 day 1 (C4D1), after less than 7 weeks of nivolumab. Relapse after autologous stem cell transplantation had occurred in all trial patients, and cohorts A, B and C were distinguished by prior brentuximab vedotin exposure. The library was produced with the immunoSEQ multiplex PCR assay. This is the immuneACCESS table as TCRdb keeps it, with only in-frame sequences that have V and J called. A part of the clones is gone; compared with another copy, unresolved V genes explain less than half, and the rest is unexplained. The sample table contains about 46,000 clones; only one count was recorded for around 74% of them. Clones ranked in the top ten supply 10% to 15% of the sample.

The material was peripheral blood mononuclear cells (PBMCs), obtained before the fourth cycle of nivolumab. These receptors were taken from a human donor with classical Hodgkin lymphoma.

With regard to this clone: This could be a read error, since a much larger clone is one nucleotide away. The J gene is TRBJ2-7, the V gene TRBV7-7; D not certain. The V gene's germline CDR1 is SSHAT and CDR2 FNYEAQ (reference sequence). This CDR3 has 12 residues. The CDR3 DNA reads TGTGCTAGCAGCTTAACGAGGTCCGAGCAGTACTTC. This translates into CASSLTRSEQYF.

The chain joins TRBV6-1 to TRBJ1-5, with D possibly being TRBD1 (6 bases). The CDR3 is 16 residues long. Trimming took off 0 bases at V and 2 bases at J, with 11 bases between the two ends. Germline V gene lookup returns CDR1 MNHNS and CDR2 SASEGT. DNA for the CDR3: TGTGCCAGCAGTGAAGCCCAGGGGAAACGCAATCAGCCCCAGCATTTT. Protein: CASSEAQGKRNQPQHF.

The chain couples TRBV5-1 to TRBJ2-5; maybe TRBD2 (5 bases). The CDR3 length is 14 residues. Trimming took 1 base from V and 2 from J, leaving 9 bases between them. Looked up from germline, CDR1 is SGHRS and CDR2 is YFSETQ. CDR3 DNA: TGCGCCAGCAGCTTGCTGGACTGGCAAGAGACCCAGTACTTC. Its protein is CASSLLDWQETQYF. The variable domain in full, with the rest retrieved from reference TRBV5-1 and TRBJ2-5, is KAGVTQTPRYLIKTRGQQVTLSCSPISGHRSVSWYQQTPGQGLQFLFEYFSETQRNKGNFPGRFSGRQFSNSRSEMNVSTLELGDSALYLCASSLLDWQETQYFGPGTRLLVL.

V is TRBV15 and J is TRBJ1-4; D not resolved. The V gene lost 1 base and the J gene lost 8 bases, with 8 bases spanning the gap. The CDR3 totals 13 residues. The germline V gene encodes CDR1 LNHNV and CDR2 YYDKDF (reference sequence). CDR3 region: CATSRGQEEKLFF. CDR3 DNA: TGTGCCACCAGCAGAGGCCAGGAGGAAAAACTGTTTTTT.

The CDR3 region is CASSVGTGWSEQFF. Here the CDR3 DNA reads TGTGCCAGCAGCGTCGGGACAGGGTGGTCTGAGCAGTTCTTC. The chain couples TRBV7-9 to TRBJ2-1; 9 bases align to TRBD1. V lost 5 bases to trimming and J lost 9 bases; unmatched junction nucleotides: 8. This CDR3 has 14 residues. Germline lookup yields CDR1 SEHNR and CDR2 FQNEAQ (reference sequence).

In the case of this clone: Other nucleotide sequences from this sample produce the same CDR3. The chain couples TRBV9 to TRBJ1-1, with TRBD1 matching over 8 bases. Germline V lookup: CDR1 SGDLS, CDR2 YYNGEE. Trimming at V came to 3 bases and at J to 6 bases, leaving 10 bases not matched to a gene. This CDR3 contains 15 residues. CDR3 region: CASSAEGRQGSEAFF. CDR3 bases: TGTGCCAGCAGCGCCGAGGGTCGACAGGGGTCTGAAGCTTTCTTT.

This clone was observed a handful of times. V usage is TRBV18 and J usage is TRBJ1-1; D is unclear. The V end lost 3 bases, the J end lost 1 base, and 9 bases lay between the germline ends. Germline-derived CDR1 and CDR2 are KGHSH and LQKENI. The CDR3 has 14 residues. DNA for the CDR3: TGTGCCAGCTCACCGAGGCGACAGAACACTGAAGCTTTCTTT. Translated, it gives CASSPRRQNTEAFF.

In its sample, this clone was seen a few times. CDR3 in amino acids: CASSLVGSFADTQYF. For the CDR3, the DNA is TGTGCCAGCAGCTTAGTGGGTAGCTTCGCAGATACGCAGTATTTT. The gene calls are TRBV7-6 and TRBJ2-3; D not resolved. The CDR3 has 15 amino acids. Trimming shortened V by 1 base and J by 4 bases, and 12 bases separated the two germline ends. CDR1 and CDR2 (germline): SGHVS, FNYEAQ.

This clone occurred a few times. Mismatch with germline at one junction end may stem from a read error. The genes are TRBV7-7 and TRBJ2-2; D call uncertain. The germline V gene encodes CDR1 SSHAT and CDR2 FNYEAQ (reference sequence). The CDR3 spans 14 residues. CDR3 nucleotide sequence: TGTGCTAGCAGCCTGGACGAGGACACCGGGGAGCTGTTTTTT. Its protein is CASSLDEDTGELFF.

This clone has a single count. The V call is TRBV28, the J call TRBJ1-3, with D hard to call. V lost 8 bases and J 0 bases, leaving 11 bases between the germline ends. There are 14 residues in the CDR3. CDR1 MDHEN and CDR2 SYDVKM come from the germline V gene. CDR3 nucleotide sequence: TGTGCCAGCGCTTTCATGGCCTCTGGAAACACCATATATTTT. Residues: CASAFMASGNTIYF.

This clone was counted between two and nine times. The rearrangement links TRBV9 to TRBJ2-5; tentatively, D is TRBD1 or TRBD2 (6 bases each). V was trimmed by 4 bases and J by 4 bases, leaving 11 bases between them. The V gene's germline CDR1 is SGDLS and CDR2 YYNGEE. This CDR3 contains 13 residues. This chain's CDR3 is CASSQGGTETQYF. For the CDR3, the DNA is TGTGCCAGCAGCCAAGGGGGGACAGAGACCCAGTACTTC.

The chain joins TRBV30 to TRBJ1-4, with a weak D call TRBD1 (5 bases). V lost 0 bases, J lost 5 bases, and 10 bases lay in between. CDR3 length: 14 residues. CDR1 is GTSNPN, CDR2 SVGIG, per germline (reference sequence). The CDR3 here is CAWSVGGGNEKLFF. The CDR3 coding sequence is TGTGCCTGGAGTGTAGGCGGGGGGAATGAAAAACTGTTTTTT.

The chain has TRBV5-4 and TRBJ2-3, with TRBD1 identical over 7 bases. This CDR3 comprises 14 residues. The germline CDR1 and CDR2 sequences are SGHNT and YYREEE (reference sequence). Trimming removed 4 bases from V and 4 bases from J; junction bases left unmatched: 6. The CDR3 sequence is CASSVRQGPDTQYF. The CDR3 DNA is TGTGCCAGCAGCGTACGACAGGGCCCAGATACGCAGTATTTT. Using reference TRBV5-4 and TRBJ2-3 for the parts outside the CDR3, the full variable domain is ETGVTQSPTHLIKTRGQQVTLRCSSQSGHNTVSWYQQALGQGPQFIFQYYREEENGRGNFPPRFSGLQFPNYSSELNVNALELDDSALYLCASSVRQGPDTQYFGPGTRLTVL.

The CDR3 protein is CASSPKPGGPYEQYF. For the CDR3, the DNA is TGTGCCAGCAGCCCAAAGCCCGGCGGACCCTACGAGCAGTACTTC. The gene calls are TRBV11-2 and TRBJ2-7; unclear D gene. V was pared by 5 bases and J by 2 bases, with 16 bases between. Germline assignment: CDR1 SGHAT and CDR2 FQNNGV. The CDR3 totals 15 residues.

CDR3 DNA: TGCGCCAGCGGAACGGGGGGACAGGGTGACTATGGCTACACCTTC. Encoded protein: CASGTGGQGDYGYTF. V and J are TRBV5-1 and TRBJ1-2, with TRBD1 matching 9 bases. The trim removed 7 bases at V and 3 bases at J, leaving 10 bases unmatched. The CDR3 covers 15 residues. The germline V gene encodes CDR1 SGHRS and CDR2 YFSETQ.

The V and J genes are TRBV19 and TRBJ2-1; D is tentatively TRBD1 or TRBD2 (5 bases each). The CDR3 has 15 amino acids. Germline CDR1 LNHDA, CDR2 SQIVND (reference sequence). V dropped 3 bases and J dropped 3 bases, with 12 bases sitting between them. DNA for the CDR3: TGTGCCAGTAGTATGTGGGACGGGGACTACAATGAGCAGTTCTTC. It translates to CASSMWDGDYNEQFF.

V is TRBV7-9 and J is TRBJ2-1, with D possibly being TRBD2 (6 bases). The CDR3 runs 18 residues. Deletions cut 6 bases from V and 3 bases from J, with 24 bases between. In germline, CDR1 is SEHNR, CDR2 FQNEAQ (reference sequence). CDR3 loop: CASRGGLGKNHLYNEQFF. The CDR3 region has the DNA TGTGCCAGCAGGGGGGGACTTGGCAAGAACCATCTCTACAATGAGCAGTTCTTC.

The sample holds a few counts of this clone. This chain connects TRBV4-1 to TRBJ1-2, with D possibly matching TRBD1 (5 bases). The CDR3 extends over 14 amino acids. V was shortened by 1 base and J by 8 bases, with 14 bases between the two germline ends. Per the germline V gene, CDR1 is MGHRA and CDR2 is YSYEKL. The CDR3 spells CASSQGLGVGGYTF. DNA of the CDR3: TGCGCCAGCAGCCAAGGGTTGGGGGTCGGGGGCTACACCTTC.

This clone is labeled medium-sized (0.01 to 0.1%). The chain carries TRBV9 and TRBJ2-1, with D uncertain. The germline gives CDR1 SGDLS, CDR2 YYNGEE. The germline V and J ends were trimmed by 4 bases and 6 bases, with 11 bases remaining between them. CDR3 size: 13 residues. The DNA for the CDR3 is TGTGCCAGCAGCCCCAGCGTTAGCAATGAGCAGTTCTTC. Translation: CASSPSVSNEQFF.

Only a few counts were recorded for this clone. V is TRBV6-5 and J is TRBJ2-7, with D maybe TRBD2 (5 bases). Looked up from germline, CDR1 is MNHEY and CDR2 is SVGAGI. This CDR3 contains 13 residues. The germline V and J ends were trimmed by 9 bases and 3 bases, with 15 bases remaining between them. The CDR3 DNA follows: TGTGCCAGTTCCAACGCGGGCAACTACGAGCAGTACTTC. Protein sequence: CASSNAGNYEQYF.

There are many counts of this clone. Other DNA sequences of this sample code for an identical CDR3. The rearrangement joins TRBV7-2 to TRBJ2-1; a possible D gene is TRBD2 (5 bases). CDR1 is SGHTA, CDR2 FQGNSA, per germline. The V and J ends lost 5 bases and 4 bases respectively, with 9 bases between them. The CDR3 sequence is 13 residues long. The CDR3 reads CASSLGLYNEQFF. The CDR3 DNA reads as TGTGCCAGCAGCCTAGGACTGTACAATGAGCAGTTCTTC.

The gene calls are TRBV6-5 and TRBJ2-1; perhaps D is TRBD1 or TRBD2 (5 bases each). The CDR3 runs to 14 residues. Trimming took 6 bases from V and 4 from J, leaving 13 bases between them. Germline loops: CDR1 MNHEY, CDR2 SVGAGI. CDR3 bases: TGTGCCAGCAGCCCCGGGACCGTTTACAATGAGCAGTTCTTC. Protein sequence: CASSPGTVYNEQFF.

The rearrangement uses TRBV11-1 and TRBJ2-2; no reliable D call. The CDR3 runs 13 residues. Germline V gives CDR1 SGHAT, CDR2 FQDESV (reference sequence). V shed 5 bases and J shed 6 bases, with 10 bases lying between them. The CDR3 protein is CASSLGEAGELFF. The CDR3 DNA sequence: TGTGCCAGCAGCCTAGGAGAGGCCGGGGAGCTGTTTTTT.

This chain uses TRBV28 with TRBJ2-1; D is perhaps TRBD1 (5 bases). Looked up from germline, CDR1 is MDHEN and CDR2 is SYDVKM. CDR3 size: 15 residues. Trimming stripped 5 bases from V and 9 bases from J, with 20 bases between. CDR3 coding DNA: TGTGCCAGCAGTAATAGACAGTCGTGGCAGGCTGAGCAGTTCTTC. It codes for CASSNRQSWQAEQFF.

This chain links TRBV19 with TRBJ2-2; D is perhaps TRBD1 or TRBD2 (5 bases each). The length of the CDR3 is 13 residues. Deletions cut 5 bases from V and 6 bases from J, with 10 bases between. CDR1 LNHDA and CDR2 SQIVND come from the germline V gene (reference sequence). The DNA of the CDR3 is TGTGCCAGTAGTTTGTTGGGGGCCGGGGAGCTGTTTTTT. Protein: CASSLLGAGELFF.

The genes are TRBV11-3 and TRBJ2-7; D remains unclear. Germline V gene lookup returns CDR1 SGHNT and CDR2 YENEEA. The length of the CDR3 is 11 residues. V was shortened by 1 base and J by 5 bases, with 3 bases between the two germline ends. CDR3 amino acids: CASSLGNEQYF. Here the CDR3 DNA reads TGTGCCAGCAGCTTAGGGAACGAGCAGTACTTC.

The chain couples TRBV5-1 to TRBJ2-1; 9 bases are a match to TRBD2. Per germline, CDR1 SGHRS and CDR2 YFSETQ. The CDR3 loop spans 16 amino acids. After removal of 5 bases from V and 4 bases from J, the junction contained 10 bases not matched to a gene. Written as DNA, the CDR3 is TGCGCCAGCAGTATTATGGCGGGAGGGATATACAATGAGCAGTTCTTC. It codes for CASSIMAGGIYNEQFF.

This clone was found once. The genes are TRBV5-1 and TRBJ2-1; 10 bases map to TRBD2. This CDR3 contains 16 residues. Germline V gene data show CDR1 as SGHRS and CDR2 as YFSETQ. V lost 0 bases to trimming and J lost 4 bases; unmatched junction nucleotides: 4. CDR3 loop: CASSLGGLAAYNEQFF. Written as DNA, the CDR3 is TGCGCCAGCAGCTTGGGCGGACTAGCGGCTTACAATGAGCAGTTCTTC. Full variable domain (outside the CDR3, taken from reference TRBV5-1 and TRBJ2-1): KAGVTQTPRYLIKTRGQQVTLSCSPISGHRSVSWYQQTPGQGLQFLFEYFSETQRNKGNFPGRFSGRQFSNSRSEMNVSTLELGDSALYLCASSLGGLAAYNEQFFGPGTRLTVL.

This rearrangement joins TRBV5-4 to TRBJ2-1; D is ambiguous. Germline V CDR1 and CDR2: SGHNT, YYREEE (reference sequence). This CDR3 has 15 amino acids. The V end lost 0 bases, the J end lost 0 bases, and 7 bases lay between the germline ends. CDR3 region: CASSLGDFSYNEQFF. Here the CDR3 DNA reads TGTGCCAGCAGCTTGGGTGACTTCTCCTACAATGAGCAGTTCTTC.

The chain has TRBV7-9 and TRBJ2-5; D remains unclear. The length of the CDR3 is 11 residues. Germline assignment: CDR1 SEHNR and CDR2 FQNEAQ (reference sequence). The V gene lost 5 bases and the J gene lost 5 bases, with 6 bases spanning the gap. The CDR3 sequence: CASSPAETQYF. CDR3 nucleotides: TGTGCCAGCAGCCCCGCGGAGACCCAGTACTTC.

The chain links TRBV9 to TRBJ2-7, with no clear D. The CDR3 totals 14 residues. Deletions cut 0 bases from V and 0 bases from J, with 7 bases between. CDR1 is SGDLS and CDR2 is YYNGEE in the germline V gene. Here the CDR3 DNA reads TGTGCCAGCAGCGTAGAGGACCACTCCTACGAGCAGTACTTC. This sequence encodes CASSVEDHSYEQYF. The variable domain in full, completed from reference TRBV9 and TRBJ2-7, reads DSGVTQTPKHLITATGQRVTLRCSPRSGDLSVYWYQQSLDQGLQFLIQYYNGEERAKGNILERFSAQQFPDLHSELNLSSLELGDSALYFCASSVEDHSYEQYFGPGTRLTVT.

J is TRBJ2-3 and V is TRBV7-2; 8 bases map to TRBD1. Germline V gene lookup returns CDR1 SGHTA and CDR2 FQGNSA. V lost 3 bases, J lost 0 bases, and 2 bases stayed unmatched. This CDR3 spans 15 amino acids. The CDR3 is CASSLGTGSTDTQYF. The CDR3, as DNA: TGTGCCAGCAGCTTGGGGACAGGTAGCACAGATACGCAGTATTTT.